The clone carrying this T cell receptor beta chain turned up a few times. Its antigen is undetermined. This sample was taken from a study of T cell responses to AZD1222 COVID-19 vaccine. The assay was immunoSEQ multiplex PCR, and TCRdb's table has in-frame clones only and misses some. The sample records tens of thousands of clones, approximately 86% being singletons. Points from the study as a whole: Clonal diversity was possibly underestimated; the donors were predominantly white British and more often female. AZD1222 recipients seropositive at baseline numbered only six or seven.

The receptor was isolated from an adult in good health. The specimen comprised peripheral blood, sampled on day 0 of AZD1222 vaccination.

In DNA form, the CDR3 reads TGTGCCAGCAGCCGGCGGAGCTCCTATAATTCACCCCTCCACTTT. Translation gives CASSRRSSYNSPLHF. The chain is built from TRBV13 and TRBJ1-6; D gene uncertain. Trimming left V 5 bases short and J 0 bases short, with 8 bases between. The CDR3 loop spans 15 amino acids. Germline V gene sequence: CDR1 PRHDT, CDR2 FYEKMQ (reference sequence).